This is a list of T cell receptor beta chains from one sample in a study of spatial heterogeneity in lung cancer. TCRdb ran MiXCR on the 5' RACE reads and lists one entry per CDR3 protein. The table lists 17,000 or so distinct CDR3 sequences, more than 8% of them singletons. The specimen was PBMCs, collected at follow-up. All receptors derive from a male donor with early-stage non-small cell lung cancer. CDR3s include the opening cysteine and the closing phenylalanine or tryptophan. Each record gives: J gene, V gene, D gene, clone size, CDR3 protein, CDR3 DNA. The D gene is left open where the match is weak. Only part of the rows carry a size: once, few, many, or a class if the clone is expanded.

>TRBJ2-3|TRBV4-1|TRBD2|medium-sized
CASSRTLGGGGHSDTQYF
TGCGCCAGCAGCCGAACCCTGGGGGGGGGAGGGCATTCAGATACGCAGTATTTT
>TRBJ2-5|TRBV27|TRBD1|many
CASRRDRGRETQYF
TGTGCCAGCAGACGGGACAGGGGGAGGGAGACCCAGTACTTC
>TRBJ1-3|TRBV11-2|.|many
CASRVGPGNTIYF
TGTGCCAGCAGGGTAGGGCCTGGAAACACCATATATTTT
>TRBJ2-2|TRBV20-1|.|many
CSVVKGSQNTGELFF
TGCAGTGTCGTAAAAGGCAGTCAGAACACCGGGGAGCTGTTTTTT
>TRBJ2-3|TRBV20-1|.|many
CSALQLGLPTDTQYF
TGCAGTGCCCTGCAACTAGGCCTCCCGACAGATACGCAGTATTTT
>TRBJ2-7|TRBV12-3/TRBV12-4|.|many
CASSLGDGVRQYF
TGTGCCAGCAGTTTAGGGGACGGGGTGAGGCAGTACTTC
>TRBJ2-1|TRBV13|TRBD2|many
CASSWRGGINEQFF
TGTGCCAGCAGCTGGCGGGGGGGTATCAATGAGCAGTTCTTC
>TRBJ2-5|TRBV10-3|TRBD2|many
CAISLAGGSQETQYF
TGTGCCATCAGTCTAGCGGGGGGGAGCCAAGAGACCCAGTACTTC
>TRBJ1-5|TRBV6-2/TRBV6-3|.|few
CASSYSRGAGNQPQHF
TGTGCCAGCAGTTACTCGAGGGGGGCTGGCAATCAGCCCCAGCATTTT
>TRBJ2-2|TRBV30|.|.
CAWSVPEQETGELFF
TGTGCCTGGAGTGTACCGGAGCAGGAGACCGGGGAGCTGTTTTTT
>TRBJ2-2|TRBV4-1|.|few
CASSQTGLNTGELFF
TGCGCCAGCAGCCAGACAGGTTTAAACACCGGGGAGCTGTTTTTT
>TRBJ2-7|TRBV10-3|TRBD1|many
CAISARTGNSYEQYF
TGTGCCATCAGTGCTCGGACAGGTAATTCCTACGAGCAGTACTTC
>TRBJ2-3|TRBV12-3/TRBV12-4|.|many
CASSPLGSTDTQYF
TGTGCCAGCAGTCCCCTGGGCAGCACAGATACGCAGTATTTT
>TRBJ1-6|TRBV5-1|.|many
CASSLEADGSSPLHF
TGCGCCAGCAGCTTGGAGGCGGACGGGAGTTCACCCCTCCACTTT
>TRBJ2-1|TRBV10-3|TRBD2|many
CAISEVAGEQFF
TGTGCCATCAGTGAGGTAGCGGGGGAGCAGTTCTTC
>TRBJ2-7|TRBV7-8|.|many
CASSLDIRYEQYF
TGTGCCAGCAGCTTGGACATCCGCTACGAGCAGTACTTC
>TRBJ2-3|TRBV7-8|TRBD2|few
CASSPRAAGATTDTQYF
TGTGCCAGCAGCCCCAGGGCAGCGGGGGCCACCACAGATACGCAGTATTTT
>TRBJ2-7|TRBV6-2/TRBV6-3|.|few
CASSYSSQGYEQYF
TGTGCCAGCAGTTACTCGAGTCAGGGCTACGAGCAGTACTTC
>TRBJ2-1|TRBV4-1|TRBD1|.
CASSNRGASSYNEQFF
TGCGCCAGCAGTAACAGGGGGGCGAGCTCCTACAATGAGCAGTTCTTC
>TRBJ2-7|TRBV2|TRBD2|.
CASSDGAGGYEQYF
TGTGCCAGCAGTGATGGAGCGGGAGGCTACGAGCAGTACTTC
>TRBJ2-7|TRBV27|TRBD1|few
CASRPGTGTYEQYF
TGTGCCAGCAGGCCCGGGACAGGGACCTACGAGCAGTACTTC
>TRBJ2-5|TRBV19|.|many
CASSIRGTQETQYF
TGTGCCAGTAGTATTCGAGGGACCCAAGAGACCCAGTACTTC
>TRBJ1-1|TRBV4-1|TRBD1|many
CASSWTGGTEAFF
TGCGCCAGCAGCTGGACAGGGGGAACTGAAGCTTTCTTT
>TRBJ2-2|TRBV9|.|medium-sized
CASSPEDTGELFF
TGTGCCAGCAGCCCTGAGGACACCGGGGAGCTGTTTTTT
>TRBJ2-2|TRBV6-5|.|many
CASSRLTGELFF
TGTGCCAGCAGCCGGCTGACCGGGGAGCTGTTTTTT
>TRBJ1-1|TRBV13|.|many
CASSLNPVGEAFF
TGTGCCAGCAGCTTAAACCCCGTGGGGGAGGCTTTCTTT
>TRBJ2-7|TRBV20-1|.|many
CSSGAGSTYEQYF
TGCAGTTCGGGCGCGGGGTCGACCTACGAGCAGTACTTC